This record concerns one T cell receptor beta chain sequence. Antigen unknown. The sample is drawn from a study of CD8 T cells in Susac syndrome. CDR3 length: 15 amino acids. J lost 5 bases, V lost 4 bases, and 6 bases had no gene match. Germline loops: CDR1 SGHDT, CDR2 YYEEEE. The study, taken as a whole, reports: Repertoires of Susac syndrome CD4+ T cells lacked clonal expansion.

Sequencing targeted TCR beta in blood CD8+ and CD4+ T cells. An amount of RNA that ranged from roughly 0.45 to 1 ug was reverse transcribed with random hexamers. Across 54 Vbeta and 13 Jbeta, TCR beta CDR3 was amplified with immunoSEQ multiplex PCR. MiXCR, applied by TCRdb to the immunoSEQ multiplex PCR reads, yields one record per CDR3 protein. The sample holds 210,000 or so distinct CDR3 sequences; 94% are singletons and the top ten take 0.15% to 0.2%. The V gene is TRBV5-6, the J gene TRBJ2-5; 12 nucleotides line up with TRBD1. The sequencing sample was made of CD4+ T cells from PBMCs. The clonotype was recovered from a human donor with Susac syndrome. DNA for the CDR3: TGTGCCAGCAGCGCCGGGACAGGGGGCAGGGAGACCCAGTACTTC. It encodes CASSAGTGGRETQYF.